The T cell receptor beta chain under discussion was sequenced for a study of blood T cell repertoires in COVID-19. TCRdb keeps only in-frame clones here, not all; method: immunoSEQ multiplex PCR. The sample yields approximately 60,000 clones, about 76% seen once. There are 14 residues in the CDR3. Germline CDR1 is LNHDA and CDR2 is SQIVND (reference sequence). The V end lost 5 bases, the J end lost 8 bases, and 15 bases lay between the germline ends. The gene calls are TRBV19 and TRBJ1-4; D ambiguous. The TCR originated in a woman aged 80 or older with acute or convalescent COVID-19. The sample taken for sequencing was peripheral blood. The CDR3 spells CASSEGATGEKLFF. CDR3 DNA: TGTGCCAGTAGTGAAGGAGCAACGGGGGAAAAACTGTTTTTT. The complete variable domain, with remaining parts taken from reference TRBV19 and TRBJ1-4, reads DGGITQSPKYLFRKEGQNVTLSCEQNLNHDAMYWYRQDPGQGLRLIYYSQIVNDFQKGDIAEGYSVSREKKESFPLTVTSAQKNPTAFYLCASSEGATGEKLFFGSGTQLSVL.